This TCR beta chain was captured by sequencing in a study of T cells after yellow fever vaccination. Turning to this clonotype: The CDR3 does not close with the conserved phenylalanine or tryptophan, likely indicating a read error.

TCRdb itself ran the 5' RACE reads through MiXCR, one entry per CDR3 protein. The table shows about 510,000 distinct CDR3 sequences, with about a fifth occurring only once. In germline, CDR1 is SGHTA, CDR2 FQGNSA. The CDR3 covers 14 residues. V was clipped by 1 base and J by 4 bases, with 10 bases between them. The material was PBMCs, obtained 20 to 25 days after the first yellow fever vaccination. The genes are TRBV7-2 and TRBJ2-5, with unresolved D. The receptor comes from a man between 18 and 29 years old who received the YFV17D yellow fever vaccine. The CDR3 loop is CASSLGLRAETQYY. The DNA for the CDR3 is TGTGCCAGCAGCTTAGGCCTACGAGCAGAGACCCAGTACTAC.